A selection of T cell receptor beta chains follows, all from one sample in a study of identical twins. Via MiXCR, TCRdb re-called the 5' RACE reads, giving one row per CDR3 protein. The profile shows approximately 470,000 distinct CDR3 sequences, 13% to 15% of them singletons. The sample was also reused in another study, on yellow fever vaccine responses in identical twins.

The sequenced sample was CD4+ T cells sorted from blood. These TCRs come from a woman younger than 30 in good health. Each CDR3 is given with its conserved first and last residue. D genes are given only for firm matches. Rows give clone size only sometimes, using once, few, many, or a class for an expanded clone.

TRBJ1-2 NA TRBV5-4 NA TGTGCCAGCAGCTTGGAAGAACAGGTCCGCTATGGCTACACCTTC CASSLEEQVRYGYTF
TRBJ2-7 NA TRBV6-2/TRBV6-3 NA TGTGCCAGCAGTTCTCCCTATTCAGGGGGGGCAAACTACGAGCAGTACTTC CASSSPYSGGANYEQYF
TRBJ2-1 NA TRBV15 NA TGTGCCACCAGCAGAGATCGCCCCGTAAGCGATGAGCAGTTCTTC CATSRDRPVSDEQFF
TRBJ2-1 few TRBV29-1 TRBD2 TGCAGTGGAAAAGGCGGGAGCTCCTACAATGAGCAGTTCTTC CSGKGGSSYNEQFF
TRBJ2-1 NA TRBV12-3/TRBV12-4 TRBD2 TGTGCCAATGCCGTGGAACGGGAGGGGGACAATGAGCAGTTCTTC CANAVEREGDNEQFF
TRBJ2-7 NA TRBV7-9 NA TGTGCCAGCAGCTCCCCGGACAGCTCCTACGAGCAGTACTTC CASSSPDSSYEQYF
TRBJ2-7 NA TRBV5-1 TRBD1 TGCGCCAGCAGCCCAGGACAGGCCCCCTACGAGCAGTACTTC CASSPGQAPYEQYF
TRBJ2-5 NA TRBV12-3/TRBV12-4 NA TGTGCCAGCAGTTTTAGGTCCGGGAACCTCCAAGAGACCCAGTACTTC CASSFRSGNLQETQYF
TRBJ2-4 NA TRBV20-1 NA TGCAGTGCTAGAGACGGGGGAGTTAGCAAAAACATTCAGTACTTC CSARDGGVSKNIQYF
TRBJ2-5 NA TRBV20-1 NA TGCAGTGCTAGTGGTGGGTCTAGTATACAGACCCAGTACTTC CSASGGSSIQTQYF
TRBJ1-1 NA TRBV28 TRBD1 TGTGCCAGCAACTCCCGCCGGGACAGAGACACTGAAGCTTTCTTT CASNSRRDRDTEAFF
TRBJ2-1 NA TRBV25-1 NA TGTGCCAGCATCCACAATGAGCAGTTCTTC CASIHNEQFF
TRBJ2-7 NA TRBV6-1 NA TGTGCCAGCAGCATAACGGTGCAGTACTTC CASSITVQYF
TRBJ2-3 few TRBV24-1 TRBD2 TGTGCCACCAGTTTTACCTCCGGGACTAGCGGGGGCACAGATACGCAGTATTTT CATSFTSGTSGGTDTQYF
TRBJ2-2 few TRBV19 NA TGTGCCAGTAGTATCTTGGGGGTTTCTACCGGGGAGCTGTTTTTT CASSILGVSTGELFF
TRBJ2-1 few TRBV7-8 NA TGTGCCAGCAGCTTCACTAGGGTCTTGAATGAGCAGTTCTTC CASSFTRVLNEQFF
TRBJ2-3 NA TRBV27 TRBD2 TGTGCCAGCAGTCCCCAGATTCAAGCGGGAGCTCCCACAGATACGCAGTATTTT CASSPQIQAGAPTDTQYF
TRBJ1-5 NA TRBV6-2/TRBV6-3 TRBD1 TGTGCCAGCAGACGGACAGGGAATTCGTATCGGCCCCAGCATTTT CASRRTGNSYRPQHF
TRBJ2-5 NA TRBV28 TRBD1 TGTGCCAGCAGTTCCACCGGGACAGGGGAACAAGAGACCCAGTACTTC CASSSTGTGEQETQYF
TRBJ2-1 few TRBV7-2 TRBD1 TGTGCCAGCAGCTTAGGTTCGGGACAGGGCAATGAGCAGTTCTTC CASSLGSGQGNEQFF